One and the same sample provided the 4 T cell receptor beta chains below, sequenced in a study of Ad26.COV2.S vaccination and SARS-CoV-2 variants. Documented treatment: 15 to 20 received Ad26.COV2.S at low or high dose, single or two shots; roughly 5 received placebo; per-sample allocation not given. The samples date from day 63 after the first vaccine or placebo injection. Here immunoSEQ multiplex PCR was the method, and the copy in TCRdb shows in-frame clones only, minus some. Of around 300,000 clones listed, 86% were seen once; the top ten hold roughly 10%. Specimen: peripheral blood, collected in a trial of Ad26.COV2.S vaccine versus placebo. These receptor sequences come from a person between 18 and 60 years old who received the Ad26.COV2.S COVID-19 vaccine or a placebo.

This chain connects TRBV28 to TRBJ1-5, with no clear D. Germline values: CDR1 MDHEN, CDR2 SYDVKM. V was cut by 4 bases and J by 0 bases, with 7 bases left in between. The CDR3 loop spans 14 amino acids. The CDR3 is CASSSHASNQPQHF. The DNA of the CDR3 is TGTGCCAGCAGTTCCCATGCTAGCAATCAGCCCCAGCATTTT.

The chain uses TRBV11-3 and TRBJ2-7; a possible D gene is TRBD1 (6 bases). Trimming shortened V by 7 bases and J by 3 bases, and 16 bases separated the two germline ends. CDR1 and CDR2 from the germline V gene are SGHNT and YENEEA. The CDR3 contains 14 residues. The CDR3, as DNA: TGTGCCAGCATCAACAGGGTAGGCGACTACGAGCAGTACTTC. Translation: CASINRVGDYEQYF.

The chain recombines TRBV10-1 with TRBJ2-5; D not certain. This CDR3 has 14 amino acids. The germline CDR1 and CDR2 sequences are WNHNN and SYGVQD (reference sequence). The V end lost 0 bases, the J end lost 5 bases, and 10 bases lay between the germline ends. The CDR3 sequence: CASSESGPGETQYF. The CDR3 DNA sequence: TGCGCCAGCAGTGAGTCTGGCCCTGGGGAGACCCAGTACTTC.

The chain couples TRBV24-1 to TRBJ1-2; no firm D call. Looked up from germline, CDR1 is KGHDR and CDR2 is SFDVKD. The ends were cut back, 4 bases at V and 4 bases at J, with 15 bases in the middle. CDR3 length equals 15 residues. The CDR3 DNA follows: TGTGCCACCAGTGACCCCGACCCGCGAATCTATGGCTACACCTTC. It specifies CATSDPDPRIYGYTF.